The rows below give T cell receptor beta chains drawn from one sample of a study of T cell responses to AZD1222 COVID-19 vaccine. Sequencing used immunoSEQ multiplex PCR; TCRdb keeps in-frame clones, though not all of them. The profile shows approximately 150,000 clones, about 90% of them singletons. This material consisted of peripheral blood, taken 28 days after the second AZD1222 dose. Receptors were obtained from an adult who received the AZD1222 COVID-19 vaccine. CDR3s include the opening cysteine and the closing phenylalanine or tryptophan. Each record gives: J gene, clone size, V gene, D gene, CDR3 protein, CDR3 DNA. The D gene is left open where the match is weak. Part of the rows lack a size; the others show once, few, many or a class for expanded clones.

TRBJ2-1	-	TRBV19	TRBD1	CASSIADRSSYNEQFF	TGTGCCAGTAGTATAGCGGACAGGTCCTCATACAATGAGCAGTTCTTC
TRBJ1-6	once	TRBV19	-	CASTSGTSRANSPLHF	TGTGCCAGTACTTCAGGGACGAGCAGGGCCAATTCACCCCTCCACTTT
TRBJ2-7	-	TRBV4-3	-	CASSQEPRGYEQYF	TGCGCCAGCAGCCAAGAACCCCGGGGCTACGAGCAGTACTTC
TRBJ1-2	-	TRBV29-1	-	CSADSSYGYTF	TGCAGCGCAGATTCGTCCTATGGCTACACCTTC
TRBJ2-5	-	TRBV9	TRBD2	CASSPTSGGYRGTQYF	TGTGCCAGCAGCCCAACTAGCGGGGGGTACCGGGGTACCCAGTACTTC
TRBJ2-7	-	TRBV10-3	-	CASTSSYEQYF	TGTGCCTCCACTAGCTCCTACGAGCAGTACTTC
TRBJ2-3	-	TRBV2	-	CASTATRNTQYF	TGTGCCAGCACCGCGACTAGAAATACGCAGTATTTT
TRBJ1-2	-	TRBV4-2	-	CASSQVDHYGYTF	TGTGCCAGCAGCCAAGTTGACCACTATGGCTACACCTTC
TRBJ1-2	-	TRBV7-2	-	CASSLNPVSNYGYTF	TGTGCCAGCAGCTTAAACCCGGTCAGTAACTATGGCTACACCTTC
TRBJ1-1	few	TRBV7-9	-	CASSRDTNTEAFF	TGTGCCAGCAGCCGGGATACGAACACTGAAGCTTTCTTT
TRBJ1-2	-	TRBV19	-	CASSYPGGYGYTF	TGTGCCAGTAGTTATCCGGGGGGCTATGGCTACACCTTC
TRBJ2-5	-	TRBV19	-	CASSIGGDTQETQYF	TGTGCCAGTAGTATAGGGGGAGATACTCAAGAGACCCAGTACTTC
TRBJ1-5	-	TRBV7-9	TRBD1	CASSYIDRGLRNQPQHF	TGTGCCAGCAGCTACATAGACAGGGGGCTACGCAATCAGCCCCAGCATTTT
TRBJ2-1	-	TRBV7-2	-	CASSRRDRRAYNEQFF	TGTGCCAGCAGCCGGCGCGACCGGAGGGCCTACAATGAGCAGTTCTTC
TRBJ2-7	-	TRBV19	-	CASRNGLSGEQYF	TGTGCCAGTCGGAACGGACTTTCAGGCGAGCAGTACTTC
TRBJ2-7	-	TRBV19	TRBD1	CASSIDPPGQGEQYF	TGTGCCAGTAGTATAGATCCGCCGGGACAGGGGGAGCAGTACTTC
TRBJ1-1	-	TRBV6-4	-	CASSGLAGGTEAFF	TGTGCCAGCAGTGGCCTCGCGGGGGGCACTGAAGCTTTCTTT
TRBJ1-1	-	TRBV27	-	CASSLYLGNTEAFF	TGTGCCAGCAGTTTATATCTGGGTAACACTGAAGCTTTCTTT
TRBJ1-1	-	TRBV11-2	-	CASRDAGRDTEAFF	TGTGCCAGCAGGGATGCAGGCAGGGACACTGAAGCTTTCTTT
TRBJ2-7	-	TRBV2	-	CASSDGTIEQYF	TGTGCCAGCAGTGACGGGACAATCGAGCAGTACTTC
TRBJ1-3	-	TRBV7-8	-	CASSLAGGGSGNTIYF	TGTGCCAGCAGCTTAGCAGGTGGCGGCTCTGGAAACACCATATATTTT
TRBJ2-7	-	TRBV4-3	TRBD2	CASSQEAGVIEQYF	TGCGCCAGCAGCCAAGAGGCGGGAGTGATAGAGCAGTACTTC
TRBJ1-4	-	TRBV19	-	CASLDLLNRVSGKLFF	TGTGCCAGCCTCGACTTACTAAACAGGGTATCGGGAAAACTGTTTTTT
TRBJ2-7	-	TRBV5-6	TRBD1	CASSLMDRGDEQYF	TGTGCCAGCAGCCTAATGGACAGGGGGGACGAGCAGTACTTC
TRBJ1-1	-	TRBV10-2	-	CASSEYPRDTEAFF	TGCGCCAGCAGTGAGTATCCCAGGGACACTGAAGCTTTCTTT